The sequence of this TCR beta chain was determined in a study of shared clonotypes between healthy human individuals. V lost 4 bases and J lost 8; bases outside the gene matches: 13. The germline V gene has CDR1 SQVTM and CDR2 ANQGSEA. This CDR3 is 15 amino acids long. Terminally differentiated effector memory CD45RA+ cells were excluded by CCR7 positive selection of CD45RO-negative cells. DNA at about 210 ng, tens of thousands of T cell genomes, went into sorted-subset replicate PCRs. Repertoires were generated with immunoSEQ multiplex PCR, while TCRdb's copy carries only in-frame clones and drops some. Among around 2.1 million clones listed, roughly 91% were seen once.

Sequencing was performed on naive CD8+ T cells from PBMCs. This sequence was found in a young man in good health. Some clones in this sample may be carry-over from other donors' samples. The V call is TRBV29-1, the J call TRBJ1-4, with 7 bases fitting TRBD1. The CDR3 DNA is TGCAGCGTTGTTGCTTACGGGACAGAGATGGAAAAACTGTTTTTT. This gives the protein CSVVAYGTEMEKLFF.